The 15 T cell receptor beta chains below were found in one sample sequenced in a study of blood T cell repertoires in COVID-19. Repertoires were generated with immunoSEQ multiplex PCR, while TCRdb's copy carries only in-frame clones and drops some. Of about 36,000 clones in the sample, roughly 80% were seen once. Source material: peripheral blood. Receptors were obtained from a man in his 60s with active COVID-19.

The chain couples TRBV2 to TRBJ2-1, with 7 bases identical to TRBD2. V gave up 3 bases and J gave up 9 bases; unmatched junction bases: 2. Germline V CDR1 and CDR2: SNHLY, FYNNEI. The CDR3 runs to 12 residues. CDR3 bases: TGTGCCAGCAGTGAGGGGGGGAGTGAGCAGTTCTTC. Translated: CASSEGGSEQFF.

The rearrangement joins TRBV15 to TRBJ2-7; tentatively, D is TRBD1 (8 bases). Germline assignment: CDR1 LNHNV and CDR2 YYDKDF (reference sequence). V was pared by 3 bases and J by 3 bases, with 15 bases between. There are 15 residues in the CDR3. CDR3 residues: CATSSGTGGVYEQYF. The DNA of the CDR3 is TGTGCCACCAGCAGCGGCACAGGGGGGGTCTACGAGCAGTACTTC.

This clone has more than one count but fewer than ten. J is TRBJ2-2 and V is TRBV2; 8 bases agree with TRBD1. The V gene end was trimmed by 5 bases and the J gene end by 3 bases; junction bases not matched to a gene: 8. The CDR3 loop spans 16 amino acids. From germline, CDR1 is SNHLY and CDR2 FYNNEI. The CDR3 nucleotides are TGTGCCAGCAGTTTCGGCAACAGGGGGTACACCGGGGAGCTGTTTTTT. It translates to CASSFGNRGYTGELFF.

The CDR3 DNA reads TGTGCCAGCTCCGGACAGGAGATGAACACTGAAGCTTTCTTT. Translating gives CASSGQEMNTEAFF. The chain employs TRBV18 and TRBJ1-1; 7 bases line up with TRBD1. V dropped 6 bases and J dropped 0; count of bases not matched to a gene: 4. CDR1 is KGHSH and CDR2 is LQKENI in the germline V gene. This CDR3 has 14 residues.

The chain combines TRBV7-8 with TRBJ1-4, with 11 bases matching TRBD1. CDR3 length: 15 residues. Germline CDR1 reads SGHVS; CDR2 reads FQNEAQ. Trimming took 6 bases from V and 2 from J; bases not matched to a gene: 2. Here the CDR3 DNA reads TGTGCCAGCAGAGGACAGGGGGCCACTAATGAAAAACTGTTTTTT. The encoded protein is CASRGQGATNEKLFF.

The chain is built from TRBV5-1 and TRBJ2-3; 10 positions agree with TRBD1. The germline V gene has CDR1 SGHRS and CDR2 YFSETQ. The CDR3 sequence is 15 residues long. Trimming cost V 3 bases and J 2 bases; bases outside gene matches: 3. The CDR3 bases are TGCGCCAGCAGCTCAGGACAGGGGGACACAGATACGCAGTATTTT. Protein sequence: CASSSGQGDTDTQYF.

This clone appeared a few times. V is TRBV30 and J is TRBJ2-2; 12 nucleotides align to TRBD1. The length of the CDR3 is 14 residues. Trimming took 6 bases from V and 7 from J; bases not matched to a gene: 6. Germline V gives CDR1 GTSNPN, CDR2 SVGIG (reference sequence). The CDR3 region is CACWGQGAGGELFF. The CDR3 DNA is TGTGCCTGCTGGGGACAGGGGGCAGGCGGGGAGCTGTTTTTT. The entire variable domain, with the rest obtained from reference TRBV30 and TRBJ2-2, is as follows: SQTIHQWPATLVQPVGSPLSLECTVEGTSNPNLYWYRQAAGRGLQLLFYSVGIGQISSEVPQNLSASRPQDRQFILSSKKLLLSDSGFYLCACWGQGAGGELFFGEGSRLTVL.

This sequence joins TRBV7-2 and TRBJ2-1; D might be TRBD2 (6 bases). Germline CDR1 reads SGHTA; CDR2 reads FQGNSA. The V end lost 3 bases, the J end lost 7 bases, and 10 bases lay between the germline ends. This CDR3 spans 13 amino acids. The CDR3 is CASSFPSVNEQFF. The CDR3 nucleotides are TGTGCCAGCAGCTTCCCTAGCGTAAATGAGCAGTTCTTC.

This chain links TRBV14 with TRBJ2-1; D call uncertain. The germline V gene encodes CDR1 SGHDN and CDR2 FVKESK. Trimming stripped 4 bases from V and 6 bases from J, with 34 bases between. The CDR3 loop spans 21 amino acids. Written as DNA, the CDR3 is TGTGCCAGCAGCCCGAAACGTCAGACTGGCACGAACGAGTCTGGCTCCAATGAGCAGTTCTTC. Translation gives CASSPKRQTGTNESGSNEQFF.

V usage is TRBV18 and J usage is TRBJ2-7; no firm D call. V was pared by 5 bases and J by 1 base, with 6 bases between. The CDR3 length is 12 residues. The germline V gene encodes CDR1 KGHSH and CDR2 LQKENI. The CDR3 DNA reads as TGTGCCAGCTCATCATTTTCCTACGAGCAGTACTTC. Translated, it gives CASSSFSYEQYF.

V gene TRBV5-6 combines with J gene TRBJ1-2; TRBD1 matches 7 bases. Per germline, CDR1 SGHDT and CDR2 YYEEEE. V lost 4 bases, J lost 2 bases, and 5 bases stayed unmatched. The CDR3 sequence is 14 residues long. The CDR3 sequence is CASSTTGANYGYTF. CDR3 bases: TGTGCCAGCAGCACTACAGGGGCCAACTATGGCTACACCTTC.

V gene TRBV27 combines with J gene TRBJ2-3, with D hard to call. CDR3 length: 14 amino acids. CDR1 and CDR2 from the germline V gene are MNHEY and SMNVEV (reference sequence). Trimming pared 7 bases from V and 0 bases from J, leaving 11 bases between. The CDR3 spells CASKRPRSTDTQYF. The CDR3 DNA reads as TGTGCCAGCAAGAGGCCGAGAAGCACAGATACGCAGTATTTT.

The V gene is TRBV4-3, the J gene TRBJ1-1, with a possible D match to TRBD1 (6 bases). This CDR3 is 14 amino acids long. CDR1 and CDR2 from the germline V gene are LGHNA and YSLEER. Trimming pared 3 bases from V and 6 bases from J, leaving 14 bases between. This chain's CDR3 is CASSHTQGLPEAFF. The CDR3 nucleotides are TGCGCCAGCAGCCACACACAGGGTCTCCCTGAAGCTTTCTTT.

The V and J genes are TRBV7-9 and TRBJ1-2; weak D call: TRBD1 (5 bases). There are 13 residues in the CDR3. Germline V gene data show CDR1 as SEHNR and CDR2 as FQNEAQ (reference sequence). Between the trimmed V and J ends, which lost 7 bases and 7 bases, there was a span of 16 bases. The DNA for the CDR3 is TGTGCCAGCACCCTCGGGGGGATCGCTGGCTACACCTTC. Its protein is CASTLGGIAGYTF.

This clone was observed a handful of times. V usage is TRBV2 and J usage is TRBJ2-2; 8 bases line up with TRBD1. In germline, CDR1 is SNHLY, CDR2 FYNNEI. The CDR3 has 13 residues. Unmatched junction bases numbered 3, after V lost 10 bases and J lost 2 bases. The CDR3 DNA sequence: TGTGCCACGGACAGGGAAAACACCGGGGAGCTGTTTTTT. Encoded protein: CATDRENTGELFF.